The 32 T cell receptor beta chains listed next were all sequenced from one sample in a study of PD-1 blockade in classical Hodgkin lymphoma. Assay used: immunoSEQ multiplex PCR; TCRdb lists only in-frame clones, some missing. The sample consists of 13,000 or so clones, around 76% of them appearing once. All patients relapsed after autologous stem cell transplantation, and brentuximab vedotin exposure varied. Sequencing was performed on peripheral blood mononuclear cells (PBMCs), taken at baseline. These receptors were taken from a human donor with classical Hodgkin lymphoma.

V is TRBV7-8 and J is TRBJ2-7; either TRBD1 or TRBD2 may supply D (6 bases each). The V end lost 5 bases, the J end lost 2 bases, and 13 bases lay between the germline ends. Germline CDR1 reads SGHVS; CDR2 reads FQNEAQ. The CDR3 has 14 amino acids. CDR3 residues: CASSEGGLTYEQYF. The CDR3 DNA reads TGTGCCAGCAGCGAAGGGGGACTTACCTACGAGCAGTACTTC.

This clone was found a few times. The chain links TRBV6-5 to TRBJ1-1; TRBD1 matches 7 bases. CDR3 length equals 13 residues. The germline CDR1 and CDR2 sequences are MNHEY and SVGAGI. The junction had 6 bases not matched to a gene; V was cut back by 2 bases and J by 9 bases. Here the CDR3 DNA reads TGTGCCAGCAGTTACAACGACAGGGCCCAAGCTTTCTTT. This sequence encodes CASSYNDRAQAFF.

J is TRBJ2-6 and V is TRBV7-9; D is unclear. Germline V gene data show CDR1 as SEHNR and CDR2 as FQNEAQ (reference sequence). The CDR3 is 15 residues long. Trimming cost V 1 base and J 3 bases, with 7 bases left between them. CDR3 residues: CASSLGSFGANVLTF. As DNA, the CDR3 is TGTGCCAGCAGCTTAGGGTCATTTGGGGCCAACGTCCTGACTTTC. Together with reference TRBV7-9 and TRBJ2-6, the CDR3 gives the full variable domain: DTGVSQNPRHKITKRGQNVTFRCDPISEHNRLYWYRQTLGQGPEFLTYFQNEAQLEKSRLLSDRFSAERPKGSFSTLEIQRTEQGDSAMYLCASSLGSFGANVLTFGAGSRLTVL.

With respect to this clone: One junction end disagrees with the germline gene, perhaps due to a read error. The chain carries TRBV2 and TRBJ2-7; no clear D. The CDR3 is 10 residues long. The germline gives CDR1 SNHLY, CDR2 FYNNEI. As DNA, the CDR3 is TGTGCCAGCAGAGTGTTGATTCCTTCGTTC. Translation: CASRVLIPSF.

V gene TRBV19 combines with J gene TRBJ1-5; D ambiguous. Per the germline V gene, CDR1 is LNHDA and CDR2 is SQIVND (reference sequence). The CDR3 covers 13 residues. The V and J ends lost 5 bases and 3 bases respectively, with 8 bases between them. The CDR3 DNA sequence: TGTGCCAGTAGTCGGATTAACAATCAGCCCCAGCATTTT. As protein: CASSRINNQPQHF.

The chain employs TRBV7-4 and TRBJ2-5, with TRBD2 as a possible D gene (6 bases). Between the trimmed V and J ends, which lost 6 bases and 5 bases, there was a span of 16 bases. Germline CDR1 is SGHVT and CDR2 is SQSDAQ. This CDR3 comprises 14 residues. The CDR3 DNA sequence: TGTGCCAGCAGGGACCGGGAGTGGAGCGAGACCCAGTACTTC. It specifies CASRDREWSETQYF.

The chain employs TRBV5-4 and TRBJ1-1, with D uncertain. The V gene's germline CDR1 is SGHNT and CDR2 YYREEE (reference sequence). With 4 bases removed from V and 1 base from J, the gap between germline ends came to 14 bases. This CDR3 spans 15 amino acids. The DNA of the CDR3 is TGTGCCAGCAGCGAACCCCCCGGGAGGAACACTGAAGCTTTCTTT. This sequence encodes CASSEPPGRNTEAFF. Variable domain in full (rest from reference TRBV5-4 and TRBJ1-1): ETGVTQSPTHLIKTRGQQVTLRCSSQSGHNTVSWYQQALGQGPQFIFQYYREEENGRGNFPPRFSGLQFPNYSSELNVNALELDDSALYLCASSEPPGRNTEAFFGQGTRLTVV.

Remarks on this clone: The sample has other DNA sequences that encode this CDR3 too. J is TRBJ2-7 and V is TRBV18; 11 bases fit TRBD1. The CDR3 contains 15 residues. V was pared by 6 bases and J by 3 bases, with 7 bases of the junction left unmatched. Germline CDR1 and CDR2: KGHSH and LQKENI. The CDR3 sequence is CASSGAGTGGYEQYF. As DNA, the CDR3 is TGTGCCAGCTCGGGGGCCGGGACAGGGGGCTACGAGCAGTACTTC.

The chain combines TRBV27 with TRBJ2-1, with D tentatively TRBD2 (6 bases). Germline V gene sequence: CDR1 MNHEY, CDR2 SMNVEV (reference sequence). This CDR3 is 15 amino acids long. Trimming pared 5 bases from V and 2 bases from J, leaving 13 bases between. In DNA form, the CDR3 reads TGTGCCAGCAGTGACGGGACTCTAGCCTACAATGAGCAGTTCTTC. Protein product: CASSDGTLAYNEQFF.

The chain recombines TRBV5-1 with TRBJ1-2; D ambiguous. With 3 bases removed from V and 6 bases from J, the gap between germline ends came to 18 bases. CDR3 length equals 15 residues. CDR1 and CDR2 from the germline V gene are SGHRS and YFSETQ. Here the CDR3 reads CASSSMTDLRHGYTF. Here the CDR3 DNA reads TGCGCCAGCAGCTCCATGACGGATCTAAGGCATGGCTACACCTTC.

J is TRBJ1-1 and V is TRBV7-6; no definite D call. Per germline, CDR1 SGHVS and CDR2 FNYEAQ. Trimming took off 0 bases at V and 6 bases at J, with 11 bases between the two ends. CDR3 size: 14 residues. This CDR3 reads CASSLASGGAEAFF. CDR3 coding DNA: TGTGCCAGCAGCTTAGCCTCCGGAGGCGCTGAAGCTTTCTTT.

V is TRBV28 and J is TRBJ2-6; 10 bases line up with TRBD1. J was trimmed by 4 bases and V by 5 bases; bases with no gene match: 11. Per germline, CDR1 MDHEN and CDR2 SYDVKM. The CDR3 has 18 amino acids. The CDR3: CASSLRDRGFIGANVLTF. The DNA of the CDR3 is TGTGCCAGCAGTCTCCGGGACAGGGGCTTCATAGGGGCCAACGTCCTGACTTTC.

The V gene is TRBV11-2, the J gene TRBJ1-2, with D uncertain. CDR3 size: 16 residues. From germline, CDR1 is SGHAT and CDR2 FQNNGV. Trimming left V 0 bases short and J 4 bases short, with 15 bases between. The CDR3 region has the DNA TGTGCCAGCAGCTTAGATGGTTTAGGGCCCCTCTATGGCTACACCTTC. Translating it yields CASSLDGLGPLYGYTF.

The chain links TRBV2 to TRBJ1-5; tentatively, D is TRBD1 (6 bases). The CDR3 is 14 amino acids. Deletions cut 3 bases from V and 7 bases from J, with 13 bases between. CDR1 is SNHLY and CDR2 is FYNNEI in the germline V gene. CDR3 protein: CASSESTGNQPQHF. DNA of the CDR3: TGTGCCAGCAGTGAGTCCACAGGGAACCAGCCCCAGCATTTT.

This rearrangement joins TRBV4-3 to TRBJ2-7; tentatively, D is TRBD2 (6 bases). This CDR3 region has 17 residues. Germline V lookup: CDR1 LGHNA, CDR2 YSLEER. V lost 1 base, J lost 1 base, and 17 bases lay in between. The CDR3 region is CASSQASEGRRSYEQYF. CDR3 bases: TGCGCCAGCAGCCAAGCCTCGGAGGGGCGGCGGTCCTACGAGCAGTACTTC.

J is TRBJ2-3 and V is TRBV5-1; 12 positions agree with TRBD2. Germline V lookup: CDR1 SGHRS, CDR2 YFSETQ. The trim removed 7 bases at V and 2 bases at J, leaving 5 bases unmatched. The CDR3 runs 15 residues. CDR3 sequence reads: CASRLAGAYTDTQYF. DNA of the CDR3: TGCGCCAGCCGACTAGCGGGGGCTTACACAGATACGCAGTATTTT.

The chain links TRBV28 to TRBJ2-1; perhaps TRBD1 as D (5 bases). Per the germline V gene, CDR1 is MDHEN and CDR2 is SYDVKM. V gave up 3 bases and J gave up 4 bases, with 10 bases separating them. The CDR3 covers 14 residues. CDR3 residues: CASSFRAGYNEQFF. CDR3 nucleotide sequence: TGTGCCAGCAGTTTCAGGGCCGGGTACAATGAGCAGTTCTTC.

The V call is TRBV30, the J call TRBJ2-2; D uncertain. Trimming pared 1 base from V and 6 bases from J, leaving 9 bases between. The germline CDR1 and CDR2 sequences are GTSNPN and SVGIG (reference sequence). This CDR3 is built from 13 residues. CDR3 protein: CAWSGGTSGELFF. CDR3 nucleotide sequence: TGTGCCTGGAGTGGGGGTACATCCGGGGAGCTGTTTTTT.

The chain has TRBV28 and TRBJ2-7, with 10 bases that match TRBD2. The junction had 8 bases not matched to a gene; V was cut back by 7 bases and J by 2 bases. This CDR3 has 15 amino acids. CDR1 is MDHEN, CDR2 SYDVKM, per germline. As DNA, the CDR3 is TGTGCCAGCACCCCTAGCGGGGGACGCCCCTACGAGCAGTACTTC. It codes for CASTPSGGRPYEQYF.

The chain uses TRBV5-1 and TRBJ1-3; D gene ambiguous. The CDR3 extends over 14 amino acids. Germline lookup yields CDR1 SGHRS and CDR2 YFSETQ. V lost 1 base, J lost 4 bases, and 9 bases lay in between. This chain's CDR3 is CASSLWSDGNTIYF. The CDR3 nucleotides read TGCGCCAGCAGCTTGTGGTCGGACGGAAACACCATATATTTT.

In nucleotides, the CDR3 is TGTGCCTGGAGTCCTATGAACACTGAAGCTTTCTTT. It translates to CAWSPMNTEAFF. V usage is TRBV30 and J usage is TRBJ1-1; D not certain. Germline values: CDR1 GTSNPN, CDR2 SVGIG (reference sequence). The V gene lost 2 bases and the J gene lost 0 bases, with 4 bases spanning the gap. The CDR3 runs 12 residues. The full variable domain, rest sourced from reference TRBV30 and TRBJ1-1, is SQTIHQWPATLVQPVGSPLSLECTVEGTSNPNLYWYRQAAGRGLQLLFYSVGIGQISSEVPQNLSASRPQDRQFILSSKKLLLSDSGFYLCAWSPMNTEAFFGQGTRLTVV.

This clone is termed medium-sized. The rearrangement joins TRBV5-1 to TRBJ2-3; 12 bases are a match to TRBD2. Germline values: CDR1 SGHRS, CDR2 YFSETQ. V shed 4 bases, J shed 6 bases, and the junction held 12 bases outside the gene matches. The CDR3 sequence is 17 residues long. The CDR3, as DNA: TGCGCCAGCAGCGACGGCCTACTAGCGGGGGGTAGGGATACGCAGTATTTT. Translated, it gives CASSDGLLAGGRDTQYF.

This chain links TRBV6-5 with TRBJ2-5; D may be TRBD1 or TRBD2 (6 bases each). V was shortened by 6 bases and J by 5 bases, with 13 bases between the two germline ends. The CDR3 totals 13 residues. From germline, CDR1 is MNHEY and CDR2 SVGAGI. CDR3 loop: CASRRGRSETQYF. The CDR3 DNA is TGTGCCAGCAGGAGGGGGAGGAGTGAGACCCAGTACTTC.

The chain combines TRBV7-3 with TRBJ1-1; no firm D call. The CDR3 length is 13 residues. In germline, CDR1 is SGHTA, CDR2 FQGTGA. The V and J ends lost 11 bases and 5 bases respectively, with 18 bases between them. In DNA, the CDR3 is TGTGCCTCTAGTCGGTCTCGGCAGACTGAAGCTTTCTTT. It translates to CASSRSRQTEAFF.

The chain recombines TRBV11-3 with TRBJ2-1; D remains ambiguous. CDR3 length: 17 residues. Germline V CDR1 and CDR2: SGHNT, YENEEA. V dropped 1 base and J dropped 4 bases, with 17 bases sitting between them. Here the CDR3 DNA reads TGTGCCAGCAGCTTAGGGCAGGCCGCGACCCAATACAATGAGCAGTTCTTC. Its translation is CASSLGQAATQYNEQFF.

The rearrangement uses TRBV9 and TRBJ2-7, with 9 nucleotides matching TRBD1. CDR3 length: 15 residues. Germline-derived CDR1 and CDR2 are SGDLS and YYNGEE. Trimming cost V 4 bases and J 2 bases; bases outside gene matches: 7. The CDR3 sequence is CASSTGTGRTYEQYF. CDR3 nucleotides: TGTGCCAGCAGCACCGGGACAGGGCGAACCTACGAGCAGTACTTC.

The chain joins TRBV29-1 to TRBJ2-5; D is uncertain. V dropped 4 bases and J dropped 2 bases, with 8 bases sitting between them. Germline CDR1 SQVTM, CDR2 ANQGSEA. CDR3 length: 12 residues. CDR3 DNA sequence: TGCAGCGTTGTGGCCCAGCAAGAGACCCAGTACTTC. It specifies CSVVAQQETQYF.

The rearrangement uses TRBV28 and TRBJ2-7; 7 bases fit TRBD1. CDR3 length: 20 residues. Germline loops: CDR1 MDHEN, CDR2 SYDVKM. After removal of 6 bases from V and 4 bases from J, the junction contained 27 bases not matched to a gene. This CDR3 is CASSRLGQALVEGPPYEQYF. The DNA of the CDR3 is TGTGCCAGCAGCCGTTTAGGACAGGCCCTAGTGGAAGGTCCCCCTTACGAGCAGTACTTC.

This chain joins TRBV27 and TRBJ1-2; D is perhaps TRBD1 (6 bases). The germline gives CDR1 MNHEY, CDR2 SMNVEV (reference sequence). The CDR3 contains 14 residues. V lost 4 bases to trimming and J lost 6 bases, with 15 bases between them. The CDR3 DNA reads TGTGCCAGCAGTTATACAGGGCACTACGATGGCTACACCTTC. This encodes CASSYTGHYDGYTF.

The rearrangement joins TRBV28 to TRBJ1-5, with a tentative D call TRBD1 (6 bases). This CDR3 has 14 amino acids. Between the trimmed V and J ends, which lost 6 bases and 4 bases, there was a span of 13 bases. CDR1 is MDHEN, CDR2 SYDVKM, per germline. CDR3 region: CASSNRGQNQPQHF. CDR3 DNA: TGTGCCAGCAGCAACCGGGGGCAGAATCAGCCCCAGCATTTT.

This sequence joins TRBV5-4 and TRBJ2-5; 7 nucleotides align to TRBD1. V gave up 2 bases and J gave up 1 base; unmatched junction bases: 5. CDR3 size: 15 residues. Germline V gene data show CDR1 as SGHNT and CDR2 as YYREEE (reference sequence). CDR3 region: CASSLRTGVQETQYF. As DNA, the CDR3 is TGTGCCAGCAGCTTAAGGACAGGTGTCCAAGAGACCCAGTACTTC.

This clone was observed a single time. CDR3 DNA: TGTGCCAGCAGCTCCTTGGGGGGCTGGAATTCACCCCTCCACTTT. Translating it yields CASSSLGGWNSPLHF. The V call is TRBV7-2, the J call TRBJ1-6; TRBD1 might be the D (6 bases). The CDR3 loop spans 15 amino acids. Per the germline V gene, CDR1 is SGHTA and CDR2 is FQGNSA. V lost 4 bases to trimming and J lost 7 bases, with 14 bases between them.